This is a list of T cell receptor beta chains from one sample in a study of technical replicates of blood from several donors. Clones were sequenced by immunoSEQ multiplex PCR, and TCRdb holds only the in-frame ones, with some missing. The data show roughly 100,000 clones, 96% seen once. Material: T cells isolated from PBMCs. The source of these receptors is a human donor in good health. The CDR3 runs from the conserved cysteine through the conserved F or W. A D gene is named only where the DNA matches it firmly. Clone size appears in some rows only: once, few, many, or a class for an expanded clone.

V	D	size	J	CDR3	DNA
TRBV4-1	TRBD2	.	TRBJ2-3	CASSQALLAGGRTDTQYF	TGCGCCAGCAGCCAAGCCCTTCTCGCGGGAGGCCGCACAGATACGCAGTATTTT
TRBV25-1	TRBD1	.	TRBJ2-5	CASSELRTGGGKTQYF	TGTGCCAGCAGTGAATTAAGGACAGGGGGCGGGAAGACCCAGTACTTC
TRBV5-1	.	.	TRBJ1-1	CASSLDAGMNTEAFF	TGCGCCAGCAGCTTGGATGCGGGTATGAACACTGAAGCTTTCTTT
TRBV19	.	.	TRBJ2-7	CASSIDRAYEQYF	TGTGCCAGTAGTATCGACAGAGCCTACGAGCAGTACTTC
TRBV7-8	TRBD2	.	TRBJ2-2	CASSVPSGRVDGNTGELFF	TGTGCCAGCAGCGTCCCTAGCGGGAGGGTCGATGGGAACACCGGGGAGCTGTTTTTT
TRBV5-1	.	.	TRBJ1-5	CASSLYGVEPQHF	TGCGCCAGCAGCTTGTATGGAGTGGAGCCCCAGCATTTT
TRBV5-1	TRBD1	.	TRBJ1-2	CASSTRQGTNYGYTF	TGCGCCAGCAGCACCAGACAGGGGACTAACTATGGCTACACCTTC
TRBV10-2	.	.	TRBJ1-1	CASSADSYTEAFF	TGCGCCAGCAGCGCGGACAGTTACACTGAAGCTTTCTTT
TRBV6-6	.	.	TRBJ1-1	CASTIGGRAPPGF	TGTGCCAGCACCATCGGGGGTCGGGCTCCCCCAGGGTTT
TRBV7-9	.	.	TRBJ1-2	CASSFNWGDGYTF	TGTGCCAGCAGCTTTAACTGGGGCGATGGCTACACCTTC
TRBV9	TRBD1	.	TRBJ1-2	CASSDGGGAFLGYTF	TGTGCCAGCAGTGATGGAGGGGGCGCTTTTCTAGGCTACACCTTC
TRBV23-1	.	.	TRBJ1-5	CASSQSGREGYKQPQHF	TGCGCCAGCAGTCAATCCGGCAGGGAGGGTTACAAGCAGCCCCAGCATTTT
TRBV9	TRBD1	.	TRBJ2-7	CASSATKTGTEYF	TGTGCCAGCAGCGCCACCAAAACCGGGACAGAGTACTTC
TRBV19	.	.	TRBJ1-1	CASSSRVTNEAFF	TGTGCCAGTAGTAGCCGGGTCACCAATGAAGCTTTCTTT
TRBV5-6	.	.	TRBJ1-4	CASSPLGQGSNEKLFF	TGTGCCAGCAGCCCACTGGGGCAGGGATCTAATGAAAAACTGTTTTTT
TRBV12-5	TRBD2	.	TRBJ2-1	CASGPISGGGNEQFF	TGTGCTAGTGGCCCGATCAGCGGGGGGGGCAATGAGCAGTTCTTC
TRBV9	TRBD2	.	TRBJ2-7	CASSGGGLAYEQYF	TGTGCCAGCAGCGGGGGGGGACTAGCCTACGAGCAGTACTTC
TRBV6-1	.	.	TRBJ1-2	CASSDVRTAVYGYTF	TGTGCCAGCAGTGACGTCCGGACAGCAGTCTATGGCTACACCTTC
TRBV5-1	TRBD1	.	TRBJ2-7	CASSSSPGTGGTEQYF	TGCGCCAGCAGCTCCTCCCCCGGGACAGGGGGTACGGAGCAGTACTTC
TRBV10-3	.	.	TRBJ2-3	CAISPNPGDYTDTQYF	TGTGCCATCAGCCCTAACCCCGGGGATTACACAGATACGCAGTATTTT
TRBV29-1	.	.	TRBJ2-1	CSVVDTVRNNEQFF	TGCAGCGTTGTAGACACGGTTAGAAACAATGAGCAGTTCTTC
TRBV19	TRBD2	.	TRBJ2-5	CASNSGREETQYF	TGTGCCAGTAATAGCGGGAGGGAAGAGACCCAGTACTTC
TRBV4-2	.	once	TRBJ2-5	CASSQRETQYF	TGTGCCAGCAGCCAGCGGGAGACCCAGTACTTC
TRBV5-1	TRBD2	.	TRBJ2-3	CASTASGRADTQYF	TGCGCCAGCACCGCTAGCGGGAGAGCAGATACGCAGTATTTT
TRBV5-1	.	.	TRBJ2-5	CASSLSLGEQETQYF	TGCGCCAGCAGCTTGAGCCTCGGGGAGCAAGAGACCCAGTACTTC
TRBV9	TRBD1	once	TRBJ2-2	CASSAEGASWTGELFF	TGTGCCAGCAGCGCAGAGGGGGCTAGTTGGACCGGGGAGCTGTTTTTT
TRBV2	.	.	TRBJ1-5	CASARFSNQPQHF	TGTGCCAGCGCCAGGTTTTCCAATCAGCCCCAGCATTTT
TRBV6-1	TRBD2	.	TRBJ2-5	CASSEQAGGRETQYF	TGTGCCAGCAGTGAACAAGCGGGGGGGCGGGAGACCCAGTACTTC
TRBV27	.	.	TRBJ2-1	CASSLSRPGYNEQFF	TGTGCCAGCAGTTTATCCCGGCCAGGATACAATGAGCAGTTCTTC
TRBV29-1	TRBD2	.	TRBJ2-1	CSVERGGSDEQFF	TGCAGCGTTGAACGGGGGGGGTCCGATGAGCAGTTCTTC
TRBV2	.	.	TRBJ1-1	CASGEGESMRTEAFF	TGTGCCAGCGGAGAGGGGGAGTCGATGAGGACTGAAGCTTTCTTT
TRBV25-1	.	.	TRBJ2-2	CASSNRAGELFF	TGTGCCAGCAGTAACAGGGCCGGGGAGCTGTTTTTT
TRBV2	.	.	TRBJ2-4	CASSLQGPKNIQYF	TGTGCCAGCAGCCTACAGGGCCCCAAAAACATTCAGTACTTC
TRBV11-3	TRBD1	.	TRBJ2-7	CASSPRTGSSYEQYF	TGTGCCAGCAGCCCCCGGACAGGGAGCTCCTACGAGCAGTACTTC
TRBV30	TRBD1	.	TRBJ2-3	CAWRQGTDTQYF	TGTGCCTGGAGACAGGGGACAGATACGCAGTATTTT
TRBV5-1	TRBD2	.	TRBJ2-1	CASSSIAGAQYEQFF	TGCGCCAGCAGCTCCATAGCGGGAGCCCAGTATGAGCAGTTCTTC
TRBV7-8	.	.	TRBJ1-5	CASSPGDSNQPQHF	TGTGCCAGCAGCCCAGGGGATAGCAATCAGCCCCAGCATTTT